This T cell receptor (beta chain) was recorded in a study of T-cell memory formation after mild COVID-19. 5'RACE with constant-segment primers built TCRalpha and TCRbeta cDNA libraries with UMIs. TCRdb itself ran the 5' RACE reads through MiXCR, one entry per CDR3 protein. The sample has some 150,000 distinct CDR3 sequences, 15% to 20% seen once; the top ten hold about 2.1%. The CDR3 length is 17 residues. From germline, CDR1 is SEHNR and CDR2 FQNEAQ (reference sequence). V shed 5 bases and J shed 1 base, with 19 bases lying between them. The chain carries TRBV7-9 and TRBJ2-3, with D unclear. The sequenced sample consisted of PBMCs or a T cell subset sorted from them (not recorded which). The sequence derives from an adult woman who had mild COVID-19 (a few samples of this study predate the infection). Cell type and time point are not known. The CDR3 reads CASSPPDRARGTDTQYF. CDR3 nucleotide sequence: TGTGCCAGCAGCCCCCCCGATCGGGCGCGCGGCACAGATACGCAGTATTTT.